This T cell receptor (beta chain) was recorded in a study of cytomegalovirus exposure and HLA in healthy donors. Study background: From HLA-typed donors, an early data release held about 85 million unique TCRs.

Study-wide results and caveats: Later analysis reportedly placed an Asian-associated ancestry cluster below the roughly 670-donor mean in N-insertions. The majority of CMV-associated TCR beta chains were reported as apparently HLA-restricted in a later analysis.

This CDR3 is 14 amino acids long. V shed 0 bases and J shed 1 base, with 8 bases lying between them. Per the germline V gene, CDR1 is SGHRS and CDR2 is YFSETQ. Concerning this clone itself: The antigen is unknown.

The PCR used 60 Vbeta and 13 Jbeta primers. Profiled with immunoSEQ multiplex PCR; TCRdb holds only in-frame clones, not every one. The profile shows some 130,000 clones, around 79% of them singletons. The source is a woman aged 40-49 years in good health and CMV-seronegative. The sequenced material came from PBMCs. The genes are TRBV5-1 and TRBJ2-7; no reliable D call. The CDR3 loop reads CASSLEDKSYEQYF. The DNA of the CDR3 is TGCGCCAGCAGCTTGGAAGACAAATCCTACGAGCAGTACTTC.